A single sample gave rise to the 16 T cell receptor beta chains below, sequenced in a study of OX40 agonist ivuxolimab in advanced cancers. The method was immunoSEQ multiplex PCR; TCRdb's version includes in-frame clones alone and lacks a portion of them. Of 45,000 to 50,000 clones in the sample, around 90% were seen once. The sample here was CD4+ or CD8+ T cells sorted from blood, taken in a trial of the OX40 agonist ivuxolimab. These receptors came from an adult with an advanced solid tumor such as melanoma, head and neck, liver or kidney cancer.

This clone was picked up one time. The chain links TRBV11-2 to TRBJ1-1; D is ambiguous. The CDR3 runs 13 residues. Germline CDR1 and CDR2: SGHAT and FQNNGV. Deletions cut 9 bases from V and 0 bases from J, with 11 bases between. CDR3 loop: CASGTGMNTEAFF. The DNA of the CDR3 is TGTGCCAGTGGTACTGGCATGAACACTGAAGCTTTCTTT.

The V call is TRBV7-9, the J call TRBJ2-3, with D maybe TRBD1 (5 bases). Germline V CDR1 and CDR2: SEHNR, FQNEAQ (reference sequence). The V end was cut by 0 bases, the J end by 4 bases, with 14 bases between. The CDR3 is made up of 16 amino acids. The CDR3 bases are TGTGCCAGCAGCTTAGCGCTCGGACAAATCCCAGATACGCAGTATTTT. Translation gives CASSLALGQIPDTQYF.

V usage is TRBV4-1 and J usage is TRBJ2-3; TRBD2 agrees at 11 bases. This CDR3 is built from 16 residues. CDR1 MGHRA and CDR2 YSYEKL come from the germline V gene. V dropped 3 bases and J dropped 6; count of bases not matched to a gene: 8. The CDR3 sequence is CASSQPGLAASDTQYF. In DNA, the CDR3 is TGCGCCAGCAGCCAGCCGGGACTAGCGGCGTCGGATACGCAGTATTTT.

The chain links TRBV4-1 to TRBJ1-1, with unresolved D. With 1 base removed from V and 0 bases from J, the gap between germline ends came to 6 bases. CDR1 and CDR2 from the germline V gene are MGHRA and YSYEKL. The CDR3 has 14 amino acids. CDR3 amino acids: CASSQGLLNTEAFF. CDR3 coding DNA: TGCGCCAGCAGCCAAGGGCTCCTGAACACTGAAGCTTTCTTT.

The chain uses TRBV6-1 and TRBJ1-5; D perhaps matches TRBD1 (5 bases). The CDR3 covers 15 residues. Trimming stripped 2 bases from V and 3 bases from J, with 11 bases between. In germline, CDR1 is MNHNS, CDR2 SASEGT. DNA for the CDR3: TGTGCCAGCAGTGAATGGGACGGAAACAATCAGCCCCAGCATTTT. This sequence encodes CASSEWDGNNQPQHF.

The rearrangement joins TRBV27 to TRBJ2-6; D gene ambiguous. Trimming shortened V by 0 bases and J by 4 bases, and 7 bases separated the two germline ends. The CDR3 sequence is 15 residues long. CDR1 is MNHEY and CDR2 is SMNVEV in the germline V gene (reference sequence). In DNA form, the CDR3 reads TGTGCCAGCAGTTTATCCCCTTCCGGGGCCAACGTCCTGACTTTC. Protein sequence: CASSLSPSGANVLTF. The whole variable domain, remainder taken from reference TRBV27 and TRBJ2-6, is EAQVTQNPRYLITVTGKKLTVTCSQNMNHEYMSWYRQDPGLGLRQIYYSMNVEVTDKGDVPEGYKVSRKEKRNFPLILESPSPNQTSLYFCASSLSPSGANVLTFGAGSRLTVL.

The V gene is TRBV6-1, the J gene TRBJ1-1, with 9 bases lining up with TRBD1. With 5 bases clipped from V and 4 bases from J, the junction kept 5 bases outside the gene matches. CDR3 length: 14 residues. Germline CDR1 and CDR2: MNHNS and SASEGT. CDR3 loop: CASSPGQGATEAFF. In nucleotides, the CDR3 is TGTGCCAGCAGTCCGGGACAGGGAGCCACTGAAGCTTTCTTT.

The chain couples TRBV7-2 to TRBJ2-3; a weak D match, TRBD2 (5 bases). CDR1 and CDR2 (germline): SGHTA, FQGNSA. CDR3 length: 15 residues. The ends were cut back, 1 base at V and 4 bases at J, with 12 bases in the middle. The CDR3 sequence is CASSLEAPGADTQYF. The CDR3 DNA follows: TGTGCCAGCAGCTTAGAGGCCCCCGGGGCAGATACGCAGTATTTT.

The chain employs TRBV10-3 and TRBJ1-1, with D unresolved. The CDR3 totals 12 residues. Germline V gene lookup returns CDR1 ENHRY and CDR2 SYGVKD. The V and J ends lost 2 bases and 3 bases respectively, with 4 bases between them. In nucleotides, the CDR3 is TGTGCCATCAGTGAGCAGGACACTGAAGCTTTCTTT. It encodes CAISEQDTEAFF.

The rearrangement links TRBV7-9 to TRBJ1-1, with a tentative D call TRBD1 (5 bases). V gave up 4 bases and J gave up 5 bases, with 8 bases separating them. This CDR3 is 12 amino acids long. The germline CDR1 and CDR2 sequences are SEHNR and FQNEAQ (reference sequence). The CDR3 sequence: CASSWGRTEAFF. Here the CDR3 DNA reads TGTGCCAGCAGCTGGGGACGGACTGAAGCTTTCTTT. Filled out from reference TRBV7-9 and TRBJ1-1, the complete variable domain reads DTGVSQNPRHKITKRGQNVTFRCDPISEHNRLYWYRQTLGQGPEFLTYFQNEAQLEKSRLLSDRFSAERPKGSFSTLEIQRTEQGDSAMYLCASSWGRTEAFFGQGTRLTVV.

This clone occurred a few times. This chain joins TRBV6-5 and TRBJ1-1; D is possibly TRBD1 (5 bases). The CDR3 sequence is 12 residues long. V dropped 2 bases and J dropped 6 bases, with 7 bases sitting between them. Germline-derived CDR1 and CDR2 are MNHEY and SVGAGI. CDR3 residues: CASSYVGAEAFF. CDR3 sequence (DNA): TGTGCCAGCAGTTACGTGGGGGCTGAAGCTTTCTTT.

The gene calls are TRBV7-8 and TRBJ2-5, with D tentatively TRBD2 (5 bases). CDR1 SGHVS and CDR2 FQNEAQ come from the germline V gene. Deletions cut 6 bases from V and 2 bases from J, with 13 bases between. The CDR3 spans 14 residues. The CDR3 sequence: CASRATTIQETQYF. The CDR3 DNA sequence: TGTGCCAGCAGGGCCACGACTATACAAGAGACCCAGTACTTC.

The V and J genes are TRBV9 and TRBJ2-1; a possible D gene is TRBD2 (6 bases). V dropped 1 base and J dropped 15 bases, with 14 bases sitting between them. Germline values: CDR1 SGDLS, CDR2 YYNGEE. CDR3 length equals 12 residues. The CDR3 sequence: CASSVSGGVLFF. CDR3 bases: TGTGCCAGCAGCGTATCCGGCGGGGTTCTGTTCTTC. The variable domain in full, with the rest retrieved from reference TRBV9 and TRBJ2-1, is DSGVTQTPKHLITATGQRVTLRCSPRSGDLSVYWYQQSLDQGLQFLIQYYNGEERAKGNILERFSAQQFPDLHSELNLSSLELGDSALYFCASSVSGGVLFFGPGTRLTVL.

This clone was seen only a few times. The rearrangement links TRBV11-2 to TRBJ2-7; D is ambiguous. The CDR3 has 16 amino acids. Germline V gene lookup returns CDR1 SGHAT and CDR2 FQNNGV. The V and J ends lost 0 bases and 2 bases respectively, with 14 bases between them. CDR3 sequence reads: CASSLEHSPQPYEQYF. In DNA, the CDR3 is TGTGCCAGCAGCTTAGAACATTCACCCCAGCCCTACGAGCAGTACTTC.

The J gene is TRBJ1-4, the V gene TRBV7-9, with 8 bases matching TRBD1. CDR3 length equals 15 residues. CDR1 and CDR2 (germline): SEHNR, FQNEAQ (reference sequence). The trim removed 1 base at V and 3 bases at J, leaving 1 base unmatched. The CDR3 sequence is CASSLGQGPNEKLFF. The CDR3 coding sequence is TGTGCCAGCAGCTTAGGACAGGGGCCTAATGAAAAACTGTTTTTT. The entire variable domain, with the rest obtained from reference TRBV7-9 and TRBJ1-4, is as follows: DTGVSQNPRHKITKRGQNVTFRCDPISEHNRLYWYRQTLGQGPEFLTYFQNEAQLEKSRLLSDRFSAERPKGSFSTLEIQRTEQGDSAMYLCASSLGQGPNEKLFFGSGTQLSVL.

CDR3 DNA: TGTGCCAGCAGCTTAGTATTGAACACTGAAGCTTTCTTT. It is translated as CASSLVLNTEAFF. The gene calls are TRBV7-9 and TRBJ1-1; D is uncertain. V gave up 1 base and J gave up 0 bases, with 3 bases separating them. Germline loops: CDR1 SEHNR, CDR2 FQNEAQ (reference sequence). This CDR3 is built from 13 residues.